These T cell receptor beta chains were read from a single sample in a study of spatial heterogeneity in lung cancer. TCRdb ran MiXCR on the 5' RACE reads and lists one entry per CDR3 protein. The sample has about 87,000 distinct CDR3 sequences; approximately 20% are singletons. The sample consisted of PBMCs, taken at follow-up. These TCRs come from a male donor with early-stage non-small cell lung cancer. CDR3s include the opening cysteine and the closing phenylalanine or tryptophan. Clone size, where shown, is once, few, many, or a class for clones that have expanded.

J gene,clone size,V gene,CDR3 protein
TRBJ1-2,.,TRBV2,CASSEGQLHGYTF
TRBJ2-7,.,TRBV11-2,CASSLNQGYPYEQYF
TRBJ2-5,few,TRBV24-1,CATSDLGRGVETQYF
TRBJ1-1,many,TRBV6-2/TRBV6-3,CASSYDRGNTEAFF
TRBJ2-3,.,TRBV6-1,CASSEVSRGRDTQYF
TRBJ2-3,many,TRBV7-9,CASSLRTNTDTQYF
TRBJ2-3,few,TRBV10-3,CAISRGDGSNNTQYF
TRBJ2-1,few,TRBV3-1,CASSQVGQGAYNEQFF
TRBJ2-2,.,TRBV27,CASSLIVTGELFF
TRBJ2-2,few,TRBV18,CASSRLGQGNTGELFF
TRBJ1-2,many,TRBV20-1,CSAPAGTTYGYTF
TRBJ1-1,.,TRBV7-2,CASSFPRGLTEAFF
TRBJ2-7,few,TRBV24-1,CATSEGLRTEQYF
TRBJ1-5,many,TRBV6-5,CASSKGSNQPQHF
TRBJ1-4,once,TRBV14,CASSQRRQGLDEKLFF
TRBJ2-5,.,TRBV20-1,CTQRAEGGWKTQYF
TRBJ2-5,.,TRBV9,CASSGQTRETQYF
TRBJ1-2,few,TRBV7-9,CASSRGVLGYGYTF
TRBJ2-1,few,TRBV5-6,CASSLLGPQFF
TRBJ2-1,many,TRBV2,CASSYRDSPYNEQFF
TRBJ2-5,.,TRBV12-3/TRBV12-4,CASSYILMDRYQETQYF
TRBJ2-1,few,TRBV12-3/TRBV12-4,CASSSDSYNEQFF
TRBJ2-7,.,TRBV18,CASSSPLAGGSYEQYF
TRBJ1-2,few,TRBV6-5,CASSSPPGQGATSYTF
TRBJ1-1,medium-sized,TRBV20-1,CSASDYTEAFF
TRBJ2-2,.,TRBV11-3,CASSPDRGSYTGELFF
TRBJ2-2,few,TRBV4-1,CASSQVGQGAGELFF
TRBJ2-7,.,TRBV19,CASSHPGQSFYEQYF
TRBJ2-2,.,TRBV6-5,CASRTGLAYTGELFF
TRBJ2-5,.,TRBV11-2,CASTPKLLAGGQETQYF
TRBJ2-3,once,TRBV7-3,CASSASGWGTDTQYF
TRBJ1-1,.,TRBV4-1,CASSLQVMNTEAFF
TRBJ1-2,few,TRBV6-6,CASSYTRGGQGLVTGYTF
TRBJ1-2,few,TRBV6-2/TRBV6-3,CASAEDGGYGYTF
TRBJ2-1,few,TRBV29-1,CSVRTSSYNEQFF
TRBJ2-1,.,TRBV14,CASSQGLYGGASYNEQFF
TRBJ2-5,.,TRBV5-1,CTSSLGADQETQYF
TRBJ2-5,few,TRBV6-5,CASSYAGGRETQYF
TRBJ2-6,.,TRBV14,CASSQWVGSGANVLTF
TRBJ2-5,.,TRBV28,CASGGGGRPPETQYF
TRBJ2-1,many,TRBV7-6,CASRPTIGDEQFF
TRBJ1-1,.,TRBV5-1,CASSPGLPRTEAFF
TRBJ2-5,once,TRBV20-1,CSARTGSRETQYF
TRBJ1-1,.,TRBV7-2,CASSLGWETEAFF
TRBJ1-1,few,TRBV3-1,CASSHRALGAFF
TRBJ2-1,few,TRBV7-9,CASSPNNPHHEQFF
TRBJ2-7,many,TRBV24-1,CATSGDSSYEQYF
TRBJ2-1,many,TRBV11-3,CASSPNPGSYNEQFF
TRBJ2-3,.,TRBV7-2,CASSLVASGTTDTQYF
TRBJ2-7,few,TRBV15,CATSRDLTYEQYF